What follows are 2 T cell receptor beta chains derived from one specimen sequenced in a study of T cell repertoires in cytomegalovirus infection. TCRdb processed the reads anew with MiXCR; each CDR3 protein has one entry. The sample comprises fewer than 350,000 distinct CDR3 sequences, 9.5% of which are singletons, and over 3.5% rests with the top ten. Specimen: PBMCs. Source of these receptors: a human donor in good health (CMV status not recorded). Some clones in this sample may be carry-over from other donors' samples.

The chain links TRBV6-8 to TRBJ1-5; D gene uncertain. From germline, CDR1 is MNHGY and CDR2 SAAAGT. V was pared by 6 bases and J by 0 bases, with 12 bases between. The CDR3 is made up of 15 amino acids. CDR3 DNA: TGTGCCAGCAGAAGGAGCGGGGATAGCAATCAGCCCCAGCATTTT. It yields the protein CASRRSGDSNQPQHF.

This clonotype has a count of ten or more. In DNA form, the CDR3 reads TGTGCCAGCAGTTCCCAAAGGACAGATCAAGAGACCCAGTACTTC. Protein product: CASSSQRTDQETQYF. This chain uses TRBV2 with TRBJ2-5; tentative D call: TRBD1 (6 bases). CDR1 SNHLY and CDR2 FYNNEI come from the germline V gene. Trimming pared 5 bases from V and 2 bases from J, leaving 15 bases between. The CDR3 is made up of 15 amino acids.